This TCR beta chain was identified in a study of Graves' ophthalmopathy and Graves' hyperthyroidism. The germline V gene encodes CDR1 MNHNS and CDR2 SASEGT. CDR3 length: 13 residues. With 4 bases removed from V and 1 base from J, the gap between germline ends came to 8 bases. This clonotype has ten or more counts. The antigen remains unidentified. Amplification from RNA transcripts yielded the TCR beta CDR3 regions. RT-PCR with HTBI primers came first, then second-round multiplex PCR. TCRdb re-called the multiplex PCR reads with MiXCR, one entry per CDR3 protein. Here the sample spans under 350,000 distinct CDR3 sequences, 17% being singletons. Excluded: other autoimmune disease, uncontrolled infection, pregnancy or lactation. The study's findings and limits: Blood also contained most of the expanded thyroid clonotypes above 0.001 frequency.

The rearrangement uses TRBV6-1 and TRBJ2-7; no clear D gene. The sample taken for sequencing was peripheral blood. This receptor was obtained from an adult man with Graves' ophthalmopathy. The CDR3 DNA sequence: TGTGCCAGCAGTGTTGACCGATCCTACGAGCAGTACTTC. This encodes CASSVDRSYEQYF.